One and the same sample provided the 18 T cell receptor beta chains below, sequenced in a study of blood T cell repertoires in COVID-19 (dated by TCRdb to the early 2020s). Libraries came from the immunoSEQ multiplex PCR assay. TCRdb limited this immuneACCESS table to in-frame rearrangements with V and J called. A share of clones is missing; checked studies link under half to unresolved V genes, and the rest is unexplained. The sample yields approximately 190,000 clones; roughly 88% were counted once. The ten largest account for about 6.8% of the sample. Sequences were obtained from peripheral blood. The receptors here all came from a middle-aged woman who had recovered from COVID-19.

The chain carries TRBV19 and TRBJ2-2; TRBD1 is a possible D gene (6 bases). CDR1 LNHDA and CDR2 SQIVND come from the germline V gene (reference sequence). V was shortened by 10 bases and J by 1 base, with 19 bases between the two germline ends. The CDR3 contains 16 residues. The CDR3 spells CATSIQGDKNTGELFF. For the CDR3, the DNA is TGTGCCACGAGCATACAGGGAGACAAGAACACCGGGGAGCTGTTTTTT. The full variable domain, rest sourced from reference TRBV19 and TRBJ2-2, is DGGITQSPKYLFRKEGQNVTLSCEQNLNHDAMYWYRQDPGQGLRLIYYSQIVNDFQKGDIAEGYSVSREKKESFPLTVTSAQKNPTAFYLCATSIQGDKNTGELFFGEGSRLTVL.

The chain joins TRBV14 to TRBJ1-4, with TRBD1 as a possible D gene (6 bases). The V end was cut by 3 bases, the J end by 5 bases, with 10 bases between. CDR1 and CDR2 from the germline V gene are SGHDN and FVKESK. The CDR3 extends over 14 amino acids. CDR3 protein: CASSQDSWNEKLFF. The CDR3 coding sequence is TGTGCCAGCAGCCAGGACAGCTGGAATGAAAAACTGTTTTTT.

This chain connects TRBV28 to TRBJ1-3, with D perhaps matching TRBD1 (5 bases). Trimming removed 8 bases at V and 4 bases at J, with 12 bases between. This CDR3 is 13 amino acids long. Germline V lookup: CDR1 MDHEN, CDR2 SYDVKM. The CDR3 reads CASQTAQGNTIYF. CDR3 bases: TGTGCCAGCCAGACAGCGCAGGGAAACACCATATATTTT.

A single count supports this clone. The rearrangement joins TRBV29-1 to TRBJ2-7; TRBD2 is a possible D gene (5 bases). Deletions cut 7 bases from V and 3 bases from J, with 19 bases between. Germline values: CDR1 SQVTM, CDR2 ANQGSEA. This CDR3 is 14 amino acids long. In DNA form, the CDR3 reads TGCAGCGCCTCTGAAACAGAGGGAATCTACGAGCAGTACTTC. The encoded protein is CSASETEGIYEQYF.

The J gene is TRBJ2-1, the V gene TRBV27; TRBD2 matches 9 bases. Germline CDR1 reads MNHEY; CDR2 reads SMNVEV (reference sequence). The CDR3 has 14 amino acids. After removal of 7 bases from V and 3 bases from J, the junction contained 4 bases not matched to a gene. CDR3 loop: CASKGLAGYNEQFF. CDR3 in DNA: TGTGCCAGCAAGGGACTAGCTGGCTACAATGAGCAGTTCTTC.

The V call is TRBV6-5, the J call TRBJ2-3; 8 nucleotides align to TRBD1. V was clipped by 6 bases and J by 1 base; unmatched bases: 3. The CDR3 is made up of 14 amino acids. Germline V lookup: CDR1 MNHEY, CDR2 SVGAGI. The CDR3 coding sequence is TGTGCCAGCAGCCAGGGGGCCGGCACAGATACGCAGTATTTT. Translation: CASSQGAGTDTQYF.

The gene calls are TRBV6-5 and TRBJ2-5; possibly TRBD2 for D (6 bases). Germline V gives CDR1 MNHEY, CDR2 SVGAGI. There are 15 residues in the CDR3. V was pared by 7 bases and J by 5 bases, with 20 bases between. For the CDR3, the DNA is TGTGCCAGCATTTCATTGGGGGGACCCGCGGAGACCCAGTACTTC. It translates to CASISLGGPAETQYF.

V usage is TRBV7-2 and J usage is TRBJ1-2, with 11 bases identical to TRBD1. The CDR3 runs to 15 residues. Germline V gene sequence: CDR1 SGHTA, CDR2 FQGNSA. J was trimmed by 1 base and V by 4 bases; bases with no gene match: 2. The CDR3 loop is CASSSGQGDNYGYTF. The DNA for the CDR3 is TGTGCCAGCAGCTCGGGACAGGGGGATAACTATGGCTACACCTTC.

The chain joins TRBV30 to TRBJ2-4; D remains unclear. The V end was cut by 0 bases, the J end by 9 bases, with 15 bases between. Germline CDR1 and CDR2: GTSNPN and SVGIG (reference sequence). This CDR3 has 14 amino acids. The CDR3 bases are TGTGCCTGGAGTGTAAATCTCGGCCTAGGCATTCAGTACTTC. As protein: CAWSVNLGLGIQYF.

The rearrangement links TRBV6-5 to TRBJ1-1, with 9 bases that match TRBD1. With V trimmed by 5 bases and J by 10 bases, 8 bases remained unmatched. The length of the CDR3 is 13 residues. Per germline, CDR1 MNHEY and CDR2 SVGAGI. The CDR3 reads CASSTGGSGLAFF. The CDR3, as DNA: TGTGCCAGCAGTACAGGGGGCTCTGGGCTAGCTTTCTTT.

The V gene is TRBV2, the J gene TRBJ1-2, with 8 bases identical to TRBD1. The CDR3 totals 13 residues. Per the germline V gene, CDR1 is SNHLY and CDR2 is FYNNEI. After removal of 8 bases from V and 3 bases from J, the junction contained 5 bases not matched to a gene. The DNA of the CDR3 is TGTGCCAGCGCAGAACAGGGGGACTATGGCTACACCTTC. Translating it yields CASAEQGDYGYTF.

The CDR3, as DNA: TGTGCCAGCAGCTCGGGTCCCAAAAACATTCAGTACTTC. Translation: CASSSGPKNIQYF. The rearrangement uses TRBV11-2 and TRBJ2-4; D is undetermined. From germline, CDR1 is SGHAT and CDR2 FQNNGV. The CDR3 has 13 amino acids. Trimming left V 4 bases short and J 2 bases short, with 6 bases between. Using reference TRBV11-2 and TRBJ2-4 for the parts outside the CDR3, the full variable domain is EAGVAQSPRYKIIEKRQSVAFWCNPISGHATLYWYQQILGQGPKLLIQFQNNGVVDDSQLPKDRFSAERLKGVDSTLKIQPAKLEDSAVYLCASSSGPKNIQYFGAGTRLSVL.

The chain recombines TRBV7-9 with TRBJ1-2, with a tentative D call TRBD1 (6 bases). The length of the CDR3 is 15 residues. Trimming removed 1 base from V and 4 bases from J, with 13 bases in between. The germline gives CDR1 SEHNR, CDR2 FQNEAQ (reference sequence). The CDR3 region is CASSLDLGGTYGYTF. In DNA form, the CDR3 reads TGTGCCAGCAGCTTAGATTTAGGGGGAACCTATGGCTACACCTTC. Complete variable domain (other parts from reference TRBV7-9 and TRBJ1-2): DTGVSQNPRHKITKRGQNVTFRCDPISEHNRLYWYRQTLGQGPEFLTYFQNEAQLEKSRLLSDRFSAERPKGSFSTLEIQRTEQGDSAMYLCASSLDLGGTYGYTFGSGTRLTVV.

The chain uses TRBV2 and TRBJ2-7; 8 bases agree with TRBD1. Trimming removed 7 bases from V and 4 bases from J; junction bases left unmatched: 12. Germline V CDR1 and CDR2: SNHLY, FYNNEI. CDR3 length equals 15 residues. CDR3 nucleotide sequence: TGTGCCAGCACCTTTGACAGGGGCCGTTTTTACGAGCAGTACTTC. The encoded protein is CASTFDRGRFYEQYF.

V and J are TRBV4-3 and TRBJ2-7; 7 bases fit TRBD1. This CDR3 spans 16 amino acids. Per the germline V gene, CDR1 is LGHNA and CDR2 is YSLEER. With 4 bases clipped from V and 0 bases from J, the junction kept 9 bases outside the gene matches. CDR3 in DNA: TGCGCCAGCAGCCTTGATGCGAGACAGGGCTCCTACGAGCAGTACTTC. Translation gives CASSLDARQGSYEQYF.

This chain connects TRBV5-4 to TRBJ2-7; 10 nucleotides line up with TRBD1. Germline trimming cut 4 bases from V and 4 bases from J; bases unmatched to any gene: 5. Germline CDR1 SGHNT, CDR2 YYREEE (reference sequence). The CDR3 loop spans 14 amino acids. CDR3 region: CASSLDRGRYEQYF. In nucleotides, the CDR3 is TGTGCCAGCAGCCTGGACAGGGGGAGGTACGAGCAGTACTTC.

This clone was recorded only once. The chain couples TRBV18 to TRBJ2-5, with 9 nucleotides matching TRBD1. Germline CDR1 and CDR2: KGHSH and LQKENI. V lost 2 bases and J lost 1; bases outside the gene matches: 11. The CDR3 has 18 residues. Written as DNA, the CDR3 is TGTGCCAGCTCACCAAGGCCGACAGGGGGTACGATCCAAGAGACCCAGTACTTC. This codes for CASSPRPTGGTIQETQYF.

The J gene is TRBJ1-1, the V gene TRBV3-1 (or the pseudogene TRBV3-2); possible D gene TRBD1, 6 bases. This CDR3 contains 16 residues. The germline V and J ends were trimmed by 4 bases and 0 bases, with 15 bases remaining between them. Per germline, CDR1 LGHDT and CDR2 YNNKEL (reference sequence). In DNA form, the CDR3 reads TGTGCCAGCAGCCCCGGGGGGCCGCTTATGAACACTGAAGCTTTCTTT. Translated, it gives CASSPGGPLMNTEAFF.